A single sample is the source of the 12 T cell receptor beta chains below, sequenced in a study of CD8 T cells in ankylosing spondylitis (dated 2017 in TCRdb). The library was generated by 5' RACE. These reads were obtained on an Illumina HiSeq 2500. Through fastp at Q25 and MiXCR, TCRdb rebuilt clones from the public reads, retaining in-frame beta chains. All rows with the same CDR3 protein become a single entry with the most common DNA and genes. This sample is represented by 35,000 or so distinct CDR3 sequences; 4.5% to 6% of them were singletons. Together, the top ten hold approximately 12% of the sample. The sample taken for sequencing was blood, either unsorted or a sorted T cell fraction (not recorded which). The receptors derive from a male donor with ankylosing spondylitis or in good health (not recorded which).

The chain recombines TRBV29-1 with TRBJ1-1; TRBD1 is a possible D gene (5 bases). The CDR3 spans 13 residues. Trimming stripped 4 bases from V and 3 bases from J, with 12 bases between. From germline, CDR1 is SQVTM and CDR2 ANQGSEA. The DNA for the CDR3 is TGCAGCGTTGTAAGGGGTTTAGACACTGAAGCTTTCTTT. It is translated as CSVVRGLDTEAFF. Filled out from reference TRBV29-1 and TRBJ1-1, the complete variable domain reads SAVISQKPSRDICQRGTSLTIQCQVDSQVTMMFWYRQQPGQSLTLIATANQGSEATYESGFVIDKFPISRPNLTFSTLTVSNMSPEDSSIYLCSVVRGLDTEAFFGQGTRLTVV.

This clonotype was detected ten times or more. At one boundary the junction diverges from the germline segment, which might be a read error. The CDR3 protein is CASSLDGTSTDTQYF. In DNA, the CDR3 is TGCGCCAGCAGCTTGGATGGTACTAGCACAGATACGCAGTATTTT. The chain carries TRBV7-9 and TRBJ2-3; D is undetermined. This CDR3 has 15 amino acids. The germline V gene encodes CDR1 SEHNR and CDR2 FQNEAQ (reference sequence).

With respect to this clonotype: One end of the junction fails to match germline, which may point to a read error. The gene calls are TRBV5-1 and TRBJ1-4, with 10 bases that match TRBD1. The CDR3 is 16 residues long. CDR1 and CDR2 (germline): SGHRS, YFSETQ. CDR3 bases: TGCGCCAACAGCTTGGCCTCCGGGACAGGGGACGCAAAACTGTTTTTT. It yields the protein CANSLASGTGDAKLFF.

This clonotype showed up many times. The chain employs TRBV5-1 and TRBJ2-1; 9 bases agree with TRBD2. CDR1 is SGHRS and CDR2 is YFSETQ in the germline V gene. The CDR3 covers 14 residues. Trimming cost V 7 bases and J 6 bases; bases outside gene matches: 8. CDR3: CASQDRSGSNEQFF. CDR3 in DNA: TGCGCCAGCCAAGACCGTAGCGGGAGCAATGAGCAGTTCTTC.

This clonotype was detected many times. The chain employs TRBV11-3 and TRBJ2-2, with D perhaps matching TRBD2 (6 bases). CDR1 SGHNT and CDR2 YENEEA come from the germline V gene. This CDR3 contains 14 residues. V lost 0 bases to trimming and J lost 7 bases, with 9 bases between them. The CDR3 here is CASSLDGTGGELFF. The CDR3 bases are TGTGCCAGCAGCTTAGACGGGACTGGCGGGGAGCTGTTTTTT.

This clonotype was found many times. This sequence joins TRBV12-3 or TRBV12-4 and TRBJ2-7; no clear D gene. The germline V and J ends were trimmed by 1 base and 3 bases, with 7 bases remaining between them. The CDR3 runs to 13 residues. The chain's CDR3 is CASSLGADYEQYF. The DNA of the CDR3 is TGTGCCAGCAGTTTAGGAGCCGACTACGAGCAGTACTTC.

This clonotype was counted ten times or more. The chain recombines TRBV5-5 with TRBJ2-3; possible D gene TRBD1, 5 bases. CDR3 length: 14 residues. Germline V gene sequence: CDR1 SGHKS, CDR2 YYEKEE (reference sequence). Trimming left V 3 bases short and J 0 bases short, with 8 bases between. The CDR3 loop reads CASSSTGSTDTQYF. CDR3 DNA: TGTGCCAGCAGCTCAACAGGTAGCACAGATACGCAGTATTTT.

This clonotype was seen repeatedly, ten times or more. DNA of the CDR3: TGTGCCAGCAGTTACTCGGAGGTCACTGAAGCTTTCTTT. This translates into CASSYSEVTEAFF. The rearrangement uses TRBV6-5 and TRBJ1-1; D is ambiguous. Trimming took off 0 bases at V and 4 bases at J, with 6 bases between the two ends. The germline CDR1 and CDR2 sequences are MNHEY and SVGAGI. The CDR3 has 13 residues.

This clonotype was counted many times. The chain uses TRBV10-3 and TRBJ2-1; possibly TRBD1 or TRBD2 for D (6 bases each). Trimming removed 6 bases from V and 9 bases from J, with 12 bases in between. Germline values: CDR1 ENHRY, CDR2 SYGVKD. The CDR3 is 12 residues long. The CDR3 DNA is TGTGCCATCAGGGGATCGGGGGCTGAGCAGTTCTTC. Residues: CAIRGSGAEQFF.

There are many counts of this clonotype. The J gene is TRBJ2-1, the V gene TRBV5-1, with 8 nucleotides matching TRBD2. Germline CDR1 and CDR2: SGHRS and YFSETQ. The CDR3 runs to 17 residues. V was clipped by 5 bases and J by 2 bases; unmatched bases: 12. The CDR3 sequence: CASSNLPPTSAYNEQFF. The CDR3 coding sequence is TGCGCCAGCAGTAACCTCCCGCCGACTAGCGCCTACAATGAGCAGTTCTTC.

Many counts were recorded for this clonotype. The genes are TRBV28 and TRBJ2-5; D remains unclear. The CDR3 contains 12 residues. Trimming shortened V by 1 base and J by 4 bases, and 4 bases separated the two germline ends. Germline assignment: CDR1 MDHEN and CDR2 SYDVKM. CDR3 coding DNA: TGTGCCAGCAGTTTATTGAGAGAGACCCAGTACTTC. It encodes CASSLLRETQYF.

Of note for this clonotype: Just one base apart from a much larger clone, this may be a read error. V is TRBV7-9 and J is TRBJ2-5, with TRBD1 matching 8 bases. There are 15 residues in the CDR3. Looked up from germline, CDR1 is SEHNR and CDR2 is FQNEAQ (reference sequence). The DNA for the CDR3 is TGTGCCAGCAGCTCCGGCACAGGGGGAAAAGAGACCCAGCACTTC. The encoded protein is CASSSGTGGKETQHF. Filled out from reference TRBV7-9 and TRBJ2-5, the complete variable domain reads DTGVSQNPRHKITKRGQNVTFRCDPISEHNRLYWYRQTLGQGPEFLTYFQNEAQLEKSRLLSDRFSAERPKGSFSTLEIQRTEQGDSAMYLCASSSGTGGKETQHFGPGTRLLVL.